This is a list of T cell receptor beta chains from one sample in a study of T cells in Graves' hyperthyroidism and ophthalmopathy. TCRdb independently ran MiXCR on the multiplex PCR reads; one entry per CDR3 protein. This sample carries around 760,000 distinct CDR3 sequences, approximately 36% of them seen once, and the ten largest clones take less than 35%. Sequenced input: blood. The receptors were gathered from a woman aged 40 to 50 with Graves' hyperthyroidism. The CDR3 runs from the conserved cysteine through the conserved F or W. Each record gives: V gene, D gene, J gene, clone size, CDR3 DNA, CDR3 protein. D genes are given only for firm matches. Clone size appears in some rows only: once, few, many, or a class for an expanded clone.

TRBV19	NA	TRBJ1-1	NA	TGTGCCAGTAGTATTATCCCGGGGATGATGAACACTGAAGCTTTCTTT	CASSIIPGMMNTEAFF
TRBV20-1	TRBD1	TRBJ1-2	NA	TGCAGTGCTACCCTGACAGGGGCGGCGGGAAACACCTTC	CSATLTGAAGNTF
TRBV28	TRBD2	TRBJ2-2	few	TGTGCCAGCAGTTTTACGGGAGGGGCCACCGGGGAGCTGTTTTTT	CASSFTGGATGELFF
TRBV6-5	NA	TRBJ1-2	few	TGTGCCAGCAGTGAATTCGGGGGCGGTAACTATGGCTACACCTTC	CASSEFGGGNYGYTF
TRBV11-1	NA	TRBJ2-3	NA	TGTGCCAGCAGCTCAGAAGGGGGCACAGATACGCAGTATTTT	CASSSEGGTDTQYF
TRBV18	NA	TRBJ2-6	many	TGTGCCAGCTCACATCCCAGTGGGGCCAACGTCCTGACTTTC	CASSHPSGANVLTF
TRBV7-2	NA	TRBJ2-5	NA	TGTGCCAGCAGCTCGGCTATGGGGGTCGAGACCCAGTACTTC	CASSSAMGVETQYF
TRBV7-8	TRBD1	TRBJ1-5	NA	TGCGCCAGCAGCCAACCCGATCGGGACAGGGCCCAGCCCCAGCATTTT	CASSQPDRDRAQPQHF
TRBV4-3	NA	TRBJ2-5	many	TGCGCCAGCAGCCAAGATATGACAGTTCAAGAGACCCAGTACTTC	CASSQDMTVQETQYF
TRBV5-1	NA	TRBJ2-2	NA	TGCGCCAGCAGCCAAGATATGTCCCCCGGGGAGCTGTTTTTT	CASSQDMSPGELFF
TRBV19	NA	TRBJ2-5	NA	TGTGCCAGCGAGTCCCCCCAAGAGACCCAGTACTTC	CASESPQETQYF
TRBV11-3	NA	TRBJ2-7	many	TGTGCCAGCAGCTTAAAGGCACGCGAGCAGTACTTC	CASSLKAREQYF
TRBV29-1	NA	TRBJ1-5	many	TGCAGCGTTAAAGGGGGGAGTCAGCCCCAGCATTTT	CSVKGGSQPQHF
TRBV7-9	NA	TRBJ1-1	NA	TGTGCCAGCAGTTACCCTTTCCGGAACACTGAAGCTTTCTTT	CASSYPFRNTEAFF
TRBV15	TRBD1	TRBJ1-6	many	TGTGCCACCAGCGGGCCGGGACAGCTCACTTCACCCCTCCACTTT	CATSGPGQLTSPLHF
TRBV29-1	NA	TRBJ2-3	many	TGCAGCGCGCAGGGGCGCACGGGTGATACGCAGTATTTT	CSAQGRTGDTQYF
TRBV14	NA	TRBJ2-2	NA	TGTGCCAGCAGCCAGGAGGGGCTCAACACCGGGGAGCTGTTTTTT	CASSQEGLNTGELFF
TRBV7-2	NA	TRBJ1-6	NA	TGTGCCAGCAGCTTAGTTGGACTAAACTACGAGCAGGGATCAAATTCACCCCTCCACTTT	CASSLVGLNYEQGSNSPLHF
TRBV20-1	NA	TRBJ2-6	few	TGCAGTGCTAGAGAGGGGAGGGGGGCCAACGTCCTGACTTTC	CSAREGRGANVLTF
TRBV12-3/TRBV12-4	NA	TRBJ1-1	NA	TGTGCCAGCAGTCCGGACAGCTCTGAAGCTTTCTTT	CASSPDSSEAFF
TRBV11-2	TRBD2	TRBJ2-5	many	TGTGCCAGCAGCAAAAGGACTAGCGGGGCAGAGACCCAGTACTTC	CASSKRTSGAETQYF
TRBV7-8	NA	TRBJ2-6	many	TGTGCCAGCAGCCCCCCCCGGGAGGGGGCCAACGTCCTGACTTTC	CASSPPREGANVLTF
TRBV20-1	TRBD1	TRBJ2-2	few	TGCAGTGCTTGGGACAGGGGGCACACCGGGGAGCTGTTTTTT	CSAWDRGHTGELFF
TRBV7-8	TRBD1	TRBJ1-2	many	TGTGCCAGCAGCTTAAATATCGTGAGACAGGGGTTTGGCTACACCTTC	CASSLNIVRQGFGYTF
TRBV11-2	TRBD1	TRBJ1-1	many	TGTGCCAGCAGCGCCGCCGGGACAGTCACTGAAGCTTTCTTT	CASSAAGTVTEAFF